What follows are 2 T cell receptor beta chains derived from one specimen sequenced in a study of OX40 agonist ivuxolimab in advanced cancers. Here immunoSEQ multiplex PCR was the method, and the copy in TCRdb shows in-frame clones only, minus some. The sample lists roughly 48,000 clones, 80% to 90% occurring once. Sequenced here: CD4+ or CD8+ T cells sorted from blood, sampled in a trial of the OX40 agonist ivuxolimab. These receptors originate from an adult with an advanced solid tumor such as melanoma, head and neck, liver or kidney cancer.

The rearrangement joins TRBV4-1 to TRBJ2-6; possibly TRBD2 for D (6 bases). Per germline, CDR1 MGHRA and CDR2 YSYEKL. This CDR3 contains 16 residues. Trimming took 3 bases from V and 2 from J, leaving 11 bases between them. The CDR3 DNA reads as TGCGCCAGCAGCCAGGGCTGGGGGGCTGGGGCCAACGTCCTGACTTTC. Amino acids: CASSQGWGAGANVLTF.

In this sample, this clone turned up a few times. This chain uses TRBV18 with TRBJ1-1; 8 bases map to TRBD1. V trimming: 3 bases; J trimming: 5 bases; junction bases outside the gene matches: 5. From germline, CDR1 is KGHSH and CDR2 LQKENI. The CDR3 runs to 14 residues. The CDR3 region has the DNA TGTGCCAGCTCACCGCAGGGGGCTCGGACTGAAGCTTTCTTT. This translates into CASSPQGARTEAFF. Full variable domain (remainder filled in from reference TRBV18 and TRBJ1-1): NAGVMQNPRHLVRRRGQEARLRCSPMKGHSHVYWYRQLPEEGLKFMVYLQKENIIDESGMPKERFSAEFPKEGPSILRIQQVVRGDSAAYFCASSPQGARTEAFFGQGTRLTVV.